A selection of T cell receptor beta chains follows, all from one sample in a study of blood T cell repertoires in COVID-19. Profiling relied on immunoSEQ multiplex PCR, and the TCRdb table lists in-frame clones only, not all of them. The data show 100,000 to 120,000 clones, 88% seen once. The sequenced sample was peripheral blood. The receptor source for this set is a human donor in a cohort sampled during active COVID-19. Each CDR3 is given with its conserved first and last residue. Fields, in order: V gene, CDR3 length, D gene, clone size, J gene, CDR3 protein, CDR3 DNA. D genes are given only for firm matches. The size entry is marked missing in some rows and otherwise reads once, few, many or a size class.

TRBV7-6,16,TRBD2,.,TRBJ2-1,CASSSGTSGSYNEQFF,TGTGCCAGCAGCTCAGGGACTAGCGGGAGTTACAATGAGCAGTTCTTC
TRBV3-1/TRBV3-2,17,.,.,TRBJ1-4,CASSGSPLSSEGEKLFF,TGTGCCAGCAGCGGATCCCCCCTGTCCAGCGAAGGTGAAAAACTGTTTTTT
TRBV27,14,TRBD1,.,TRBJ2-7,CASSASTGGYEQYF,TGTGCCAGCAGTGCTAGCACAGGGGGATACGAGCAGTACTTC
TRBV5-8,14,.,.,TRBJ1-2,CASSFMEAYYGYTF,TGTGCCAGCAGTTTCATGGAGGCTTACTATGGCTACACCTTC
TRBV27,14,TRBD2,.,TRBJ2-7,CASSLFSGSSEQYF,TGTGCCAGCAGTTTATTCAGCGGGAGCTCCGAGCAGTACTTC
TRBV5-1,14,.,.,TRBJ2-2,CASSFGRGIQELFF,TGCGCCAGCAGCTTCGGGCGGGGTATACAGGAGCTGTTTTTT
TRBV27,15,TRBD2,.,TRBJ2-7,CASSSQGLALGEQYF,TGTGCCAGCAGTTCTCAGGGACTAGCCCTGGGCGAGCAGTACTTC
TRBV29-1,15,.,.,TRBJ2-7,CSVEVPWEESYEQYF,TGCAGCGTTGAAGTTCCGTGGGAGGAGTCCTACGAGCAGTACTTC
TRBV19,17,.,.,TRBJ1-4,CASSTGLTSATNEKLFF,TGTGCCAGTAGTACAGGCCTCACCTCTGCAACTAATGAAAAACTGTTTTTT
TRBV4-1,16,.,.,TRBJ2-5,CASSQELDRVVETQYF,TGCGCCAGCAGCCAAGAACTAGATCGTGTGGTGGAGACCCAGTACTTC
TRBV5-4,19,TRBD1,once,TRBJ2-2,CASSSGQGALVLNTGELFF,TGTGCCAGCAGCTCCGGACAGGGGGCGTTGGTCTTGAACACCGGGGAGCTGTTTTTT
TRBV7-9,15,TRBD2,.,TRBJ2-6,CASSFQSGRSNVLTF,TGTGCCAGCAGCTTCCAGAGCGGGAGGTCCAACGTCCTGACTTTC
TRBV20-1,12,.,.,TRBJ2-7,CSASNFHYEQYF,TGCAGTGCTAGTAACTTTCACTACGAGCAGTACTTC
TRBV19,17,.,.,TRBJ2-6,CASSISWADSGANVLTF,TGTGCCAGTAGTATATCCTGGGCCGATTCTGGGGCCAACGTCCTGACTTTC
TRBV11-3,16,.,.,TRBJ1-4,CASSLAWWALNEKLFF,TGTGCCAGCAGCTTAGCGTGGTGGGCACTTAATGAAAAACTGTTTTTT
TRBV19,18,.,.,TRBJ2-7,CASSMAAGQSLRGYEQYF,TGTGCCAGTAGTATGGCAGCTGGACAGTCCTTAAGAGGTTACGAGCAGTACTTC
TRBV7-8,16,TRBD1,.,TRBJ2-7,CASSLAGSNRGHEQYF,TGTGCCAGCAGCTTAGCCGGCTCGAACAGGGGCCACGAGCAGTACTTC
TRBV7-9,13,.,.,TRBJ1-1,CASSFSENTEAFF,TGTGCCAGCAGCTTTTCAGAGAACACTGAAGCTTTCTTT
TRBV11-1,13,.,.,TRBJ2-7,CASSWAGPYEQYF,TGTGCCAGCAGCTGGGCAGGTCCCTACGAGCAGTACTTC
TRBV3-1/TRBV3-2,15,TRBD2,.,TRBJ2-1,CASSRTGGAGNEQFF,TGTGCCAGCAGCCGGACCGGGGGGGCGGGTAATGAGCAGTTCTTC
TRBV7-6,13,TRBD1,once,TRBJ1-2,CASSSGQAVGYTF,TGTGCCAGCAGCTCAGGACAGGCAGTGGGCTACACCTTC
TRBV19,12,TRBD2,few,TRBJ2-2,CASRAGAGELFF,TGTGCCAGTCGTGCGGGAGCCGGGGAGCTGTTTTTT
TRBV27,15,TRBD1,.,TRBJ1-1,CASSIDRGRNTEAFF,TGTGCCAGCAGTATCGACAGGGGGCGGAACACTGAAGCTTTCTTT
TRBV4-1,15,TRBD2,.,TRBJ2-7,CASSQGPAGGNEQYF,TGCGCCAGCAGCCAAGGGCCAGCGGGAGGTAACGAGCAGTACTTC
TRBV6-5,15,TRBD2,.,TRBJ2-5,CACRKAGGAGETQYF,TGTGCCTGCAGGAAAGCGGGAGGAGCGGGGGAGACCCAGTACTTC
TRBV10-3,16,.,.,TRBJ2-6,CAISDPPVSGANVLTF,TGTGCCATCAGTGACCCTCCGGTTTCTGGGGCCAACGTCCTGACTTTC
TRBV12-3/TRBV12-4,13,TRBD2,few,TRBJ2-7,CASSRTSGYEQYF,TGTGCCAGCAGTCGGACTAGCGGCTACGAGCAGTACTTC
TRBV5-4,14,TRBD1,.,TRBJ2-7,CASSLAGTGVEQYF,TGTGCCAGCAGCTTGGCGGGGACAGGGGTCGAGCAGTACTTC
TRBV30,13,.,.,TRBJ1-1,CAWSMSKNTEAFF,TGTGCCTGGAGTATGAGTAAGAACACTGAAGCTTTCTTT
TRBV19,17,TRBD1,.,TRBJ2-3,CASSASSTGALTDTQYF,TGTGCCAGTAGTGCCTCCTCGACAGGGGCCCTCACAGATACGCAGTATTTT
TRBV3-1/TRBV3-2,16,TRBD1,.,TRBJ2-1,CASSQAGTGRGGEQFF,TGTGCCAGCAGCCAAGCTGGGACAGGGAGGGGAGGCGAGCAGTTCTTC
TRBV18,17,TRBD2,.,TRBJ2-6,CAAAHGLADSGANVLTF,TGTGCCGCTGCCCACGGACTAGCCGACTCTGGGGCCAACGTCCTGACTTTC
TRBV18,14,TRBD1,.,TRBJ1-2,CASSPGDSNYGYTF,TGTGCCAGCTCACCTGGGGACAGTAACTATGGCTACACCTTC
TRBV6-5,13,.,.,TRBJ2-7,CASSRATGYEQYF,TGTGCCAGCAGCCGGGCGACAGGCTACGAGCAGTACTTC
TRBV27,13,TRBD1,.,TRBJ2-7,CASSRQGSYEQYF,TGTGCCAGCAGCAGACAGGGGTCCTACGAGCAGTACTTC
TRBV16,14,.,.,TRBJ2-2,CASSQSSSTGELFF,TGTGCCAGCAGCCAATCTAGTAGCACCGGGGAGCTGTTTTTT
TRBV9,17,TRBD1,.,TRBJ2-3,CASSTRSGQGAADTQYF,TGTGCCAGCAGCACCAGATCAGGACAGGGGGCGGCAGATACGCAGTATTTT